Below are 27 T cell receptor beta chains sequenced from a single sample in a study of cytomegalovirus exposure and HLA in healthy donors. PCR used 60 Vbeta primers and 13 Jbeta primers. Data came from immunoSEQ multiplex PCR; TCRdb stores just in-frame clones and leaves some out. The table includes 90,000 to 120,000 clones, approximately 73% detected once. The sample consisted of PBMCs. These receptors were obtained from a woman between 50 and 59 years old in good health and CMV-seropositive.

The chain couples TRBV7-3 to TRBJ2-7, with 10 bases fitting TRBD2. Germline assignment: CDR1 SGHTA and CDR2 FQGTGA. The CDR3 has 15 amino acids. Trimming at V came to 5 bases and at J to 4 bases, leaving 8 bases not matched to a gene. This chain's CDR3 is CASSPSAGGRYEQYF. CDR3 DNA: TGTGCCAGCAGCCCCTCAGCGGGAGGGAGATACGAGCAGTACTTC.

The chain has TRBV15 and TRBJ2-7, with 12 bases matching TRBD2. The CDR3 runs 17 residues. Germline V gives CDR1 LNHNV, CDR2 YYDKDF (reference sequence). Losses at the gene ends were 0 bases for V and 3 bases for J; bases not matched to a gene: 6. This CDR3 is CATSRDPGTSGYYEQYF. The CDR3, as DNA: TGTGCCACCAGCAGAGACCCCGGGACTAGCGGGTACTACGAGCAGTACTTC.

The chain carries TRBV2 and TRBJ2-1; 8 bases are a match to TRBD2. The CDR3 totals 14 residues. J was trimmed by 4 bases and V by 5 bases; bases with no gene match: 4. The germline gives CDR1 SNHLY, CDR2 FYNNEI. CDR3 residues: CASSSGGTYNEQFF. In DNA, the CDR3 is TGTGCCAGCAGTAGCGGGGGTACTTACAATGAGCAGTTCTTC. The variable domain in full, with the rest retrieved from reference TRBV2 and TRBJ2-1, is EPEVTQTPSHQVTQMGQEVILRCVPISNHLYFYWYRQILGQKVEFLVSFYNNEISEKSEIFDDQFSVERPDGSNFTLKIRSTKLEDSAMYFCASSSGGTYNEQFFGPGTRLTVL.

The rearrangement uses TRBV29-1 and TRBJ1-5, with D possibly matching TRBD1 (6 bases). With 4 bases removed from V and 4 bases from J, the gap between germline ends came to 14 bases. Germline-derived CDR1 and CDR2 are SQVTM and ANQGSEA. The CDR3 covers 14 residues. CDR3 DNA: TGCAGCGTTGTCGCCGGGGGGGCGAATCAGCCCCAGCATTTT. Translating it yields CSVVAGGANQPQHF.

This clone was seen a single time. CDR3 amino acids: CAISEPRNEKLFF. CDR3 bases: TGTGCCATCAGTGAGCCCCGGAATGAAAAACTGTTTTTT. This chain links TRBV10-3 with TRBJ1-4, with D hard to call. Germline CDR1 reads ENHRY; CDR2 reads SYGVKD. The CDR3 is 13 residues long. V was clipped by 2 bases and J by 5 bases, with 6 bases between them.

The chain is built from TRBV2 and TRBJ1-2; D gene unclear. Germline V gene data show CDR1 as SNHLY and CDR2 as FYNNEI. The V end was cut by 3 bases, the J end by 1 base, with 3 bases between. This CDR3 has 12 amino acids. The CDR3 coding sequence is TGTGCCAGCAGTGACTTTAACTATGGCTACACCTTC. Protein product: CASSDFNYGYTF. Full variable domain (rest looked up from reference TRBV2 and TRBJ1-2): EPEVTQTPSHQVTQMGQEVILRCVPISNHLYFYWYRQILGQKVEFLVSFYNNEISEKSEIFDDQFSVERPDGSNFTLKIRSTKLEDSAMYFCASSDFNYGYTFGSGTRLTVV.

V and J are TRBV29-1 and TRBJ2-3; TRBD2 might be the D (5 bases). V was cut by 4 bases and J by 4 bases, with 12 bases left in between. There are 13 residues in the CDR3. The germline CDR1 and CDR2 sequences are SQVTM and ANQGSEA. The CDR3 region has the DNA TGCAGCGTTGGAGGGAATCAGGCAGATACGCAGTATTTT. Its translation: CSVGGNQADTQYF.

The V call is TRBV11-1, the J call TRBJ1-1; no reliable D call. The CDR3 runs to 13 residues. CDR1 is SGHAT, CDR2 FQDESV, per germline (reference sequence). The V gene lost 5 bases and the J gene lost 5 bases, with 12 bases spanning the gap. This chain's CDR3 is CASSLGGVTEAFF. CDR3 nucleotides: TGTGCCAGCAGCCTGGGAGGAGTGACTGAAGCTTTCTTT.

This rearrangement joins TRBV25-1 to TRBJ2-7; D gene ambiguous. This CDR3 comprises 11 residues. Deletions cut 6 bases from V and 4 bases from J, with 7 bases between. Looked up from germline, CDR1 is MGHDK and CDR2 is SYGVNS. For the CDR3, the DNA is TGTGCCAGCAGCTTTTCTTACGAGCAGTACTTC. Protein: CASSFSYEQYF.

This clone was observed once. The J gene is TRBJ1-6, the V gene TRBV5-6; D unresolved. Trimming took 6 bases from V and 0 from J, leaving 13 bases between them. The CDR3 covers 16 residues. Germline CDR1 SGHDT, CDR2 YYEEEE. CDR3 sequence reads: CASKNRRSSYNSPLHF. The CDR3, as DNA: TGTGCCAGCAAGAACCGTAGGAGCTCCTATAATTCACCCCTCCACTTT. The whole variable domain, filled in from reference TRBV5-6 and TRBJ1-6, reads DAGVTQSPTHLIKTRGQQVTLRCSPKSGHDTVSWYQQALGQGPQFIFQYYEEEERQRGNFPDRFSGHQFPNYSSELNVNALLLGDSALYLCASKNRRSSYNSPLHFGNGTRLTVT.

CDR3 loop: CASSPPGAGVADTQYF. The CDR3 coding sequence is TGCGCCAGCAGCCCGCCCGGAGCGGGGGTTGCAGATACGCAGTATTTT. This chain connects TRBV5-1 to TRBJ2-3; 8 positions match TRBD2. This CDR3 comprises 16 residues. Germline values: CDR1 SGHRS, CDR2 YFSETQ. V lost 4 bases and J lost 4; bases outside the gene matches: 11. Together with reference TRBV5-1 and TRBJ2-3, the CDR3 gives the full variable domain: KAGVTQTPRYLIKTRGQQVTLSCSPISGHRSVSWYQQTPGQGLQFLFEYFSETQRNKGNFPGRFSGRQFSNSRSEMNVSTLELGDSALYLCASSPPGAGVADTQYFGPGTRLTVL.

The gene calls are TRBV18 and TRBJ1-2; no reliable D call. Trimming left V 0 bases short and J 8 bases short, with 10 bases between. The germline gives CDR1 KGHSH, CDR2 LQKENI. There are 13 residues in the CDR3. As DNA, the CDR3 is TGTGCCAGCTCACCACCCTCTGGGGAGGGCTACACCTTC. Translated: CASSPPSGEGYTF.

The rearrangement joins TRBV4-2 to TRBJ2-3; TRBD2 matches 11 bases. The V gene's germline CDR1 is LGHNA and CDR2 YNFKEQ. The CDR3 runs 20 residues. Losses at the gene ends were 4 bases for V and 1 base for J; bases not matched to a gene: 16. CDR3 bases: TGTGCCAGCAGCCGCGTGAAAGGTAGCGGGGGGGCAGGTGGCACAGATACGCAGTATTTT. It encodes CASSRVKGSGGAGGTDTQYF.

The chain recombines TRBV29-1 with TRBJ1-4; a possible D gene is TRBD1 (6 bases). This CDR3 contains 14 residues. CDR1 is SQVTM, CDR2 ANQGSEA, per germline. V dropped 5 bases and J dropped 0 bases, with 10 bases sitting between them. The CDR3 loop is CSVSQGATNEKLFF. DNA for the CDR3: TGCAGCGTTTCACAGGGTGCAACTAATGAAAAACTGTTTTTT.

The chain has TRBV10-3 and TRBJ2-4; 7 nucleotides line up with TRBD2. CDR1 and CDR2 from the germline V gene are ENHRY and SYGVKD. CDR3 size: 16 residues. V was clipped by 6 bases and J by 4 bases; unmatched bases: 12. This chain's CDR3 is CAISPASSGSKNIQYF. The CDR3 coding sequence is TGTGCCATCAGCCCCGCTTCTAGCGGTTCAAAAAACATTCAGTACTTC.

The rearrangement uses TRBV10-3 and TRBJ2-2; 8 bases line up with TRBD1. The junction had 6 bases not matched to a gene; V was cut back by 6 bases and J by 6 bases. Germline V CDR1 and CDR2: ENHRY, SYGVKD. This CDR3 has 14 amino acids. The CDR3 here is CAISLDRAAGELFF. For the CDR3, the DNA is TGTGCCATCAGCCTGGACAGGGCGGCCGGGGAGCTGTTTTTT.

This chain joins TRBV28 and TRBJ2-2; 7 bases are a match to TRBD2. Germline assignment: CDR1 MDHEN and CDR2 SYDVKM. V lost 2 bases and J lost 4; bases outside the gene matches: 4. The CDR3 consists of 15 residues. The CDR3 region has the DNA TGTGCCAGCAGTTTAGCGGGAGTCCCCACCGGGGAGCTGTTTTTT. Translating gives CASSLAGVPTGELFF.

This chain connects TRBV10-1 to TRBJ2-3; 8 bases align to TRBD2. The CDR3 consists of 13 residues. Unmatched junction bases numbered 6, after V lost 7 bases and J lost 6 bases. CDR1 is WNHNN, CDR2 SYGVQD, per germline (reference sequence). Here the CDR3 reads CASTAGGLDTQYF. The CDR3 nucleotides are TGCGCCAGCACCGCGGGGGGCCTGGATACGCAGTATTTT.

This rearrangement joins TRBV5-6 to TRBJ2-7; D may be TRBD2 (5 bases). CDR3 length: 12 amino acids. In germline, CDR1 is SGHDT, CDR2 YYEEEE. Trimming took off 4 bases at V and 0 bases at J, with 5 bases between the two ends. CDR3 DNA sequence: TGTGCCAGCAGCGGGAGCTCCTACGAGCAGTACTTC. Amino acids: CASSGSSYEQYF.

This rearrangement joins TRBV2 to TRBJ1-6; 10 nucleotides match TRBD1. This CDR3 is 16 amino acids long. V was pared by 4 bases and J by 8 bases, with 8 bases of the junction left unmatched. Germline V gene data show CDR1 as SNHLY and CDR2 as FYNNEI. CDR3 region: CASSVYLGQGDSPLHF. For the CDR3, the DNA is TGTGCCAGCAGTGTATATCTCGGACAGGGGGATTCACCCCTCCACTTT.

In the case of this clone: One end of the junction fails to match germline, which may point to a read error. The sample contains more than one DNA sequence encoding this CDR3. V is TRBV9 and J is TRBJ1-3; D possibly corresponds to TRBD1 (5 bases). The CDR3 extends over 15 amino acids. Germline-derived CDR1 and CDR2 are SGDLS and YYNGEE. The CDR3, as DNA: TGTGCCAGCAGCGTAGATGGGGGGTCCGGAAACACCATATACTTT. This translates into CASSVDGGSGNTIYF.

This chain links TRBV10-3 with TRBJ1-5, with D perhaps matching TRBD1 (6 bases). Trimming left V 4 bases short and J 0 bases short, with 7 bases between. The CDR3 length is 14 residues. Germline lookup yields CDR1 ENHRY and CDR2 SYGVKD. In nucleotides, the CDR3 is TGTGCCATCAGTGGGACAGATAGCAATCAGCCCCAGCATTTT. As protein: CAISGTDSNQPQHF.

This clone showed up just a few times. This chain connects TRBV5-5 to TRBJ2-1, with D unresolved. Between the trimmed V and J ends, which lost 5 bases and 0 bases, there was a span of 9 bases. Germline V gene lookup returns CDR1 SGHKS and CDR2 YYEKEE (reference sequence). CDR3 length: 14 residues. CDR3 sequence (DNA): TGTGCCAGCAGTCACGCTAGCTCCTACAATGAGCAGTTCTTC. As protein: CASSHASSYNEQFF.

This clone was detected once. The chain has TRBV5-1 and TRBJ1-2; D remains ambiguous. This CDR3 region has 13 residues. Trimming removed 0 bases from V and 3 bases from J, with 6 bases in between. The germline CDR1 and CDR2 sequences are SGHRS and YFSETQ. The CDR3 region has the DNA TGCGCCAGCAGCTTGGGGAGGGACTATGGCTACACCTTC. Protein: CASSLGRDYGYTF.

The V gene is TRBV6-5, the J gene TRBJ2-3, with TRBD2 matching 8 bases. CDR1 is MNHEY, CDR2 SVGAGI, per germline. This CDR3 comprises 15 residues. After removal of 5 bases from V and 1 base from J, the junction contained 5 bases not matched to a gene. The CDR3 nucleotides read TGTGCCAGCAGTCAAAAGACTAGCGGCACAGATACGCAGTATTTT. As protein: CASSQKTSGTDTQYF.

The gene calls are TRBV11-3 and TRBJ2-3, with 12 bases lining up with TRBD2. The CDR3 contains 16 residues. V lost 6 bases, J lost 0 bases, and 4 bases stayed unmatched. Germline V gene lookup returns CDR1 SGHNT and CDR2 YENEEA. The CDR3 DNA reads TGTGCCAGCAGTCGTACTAGCGGGAGGAGCACAGATACGCAGTATTTT. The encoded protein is CASSRTSGRSTDTQYF. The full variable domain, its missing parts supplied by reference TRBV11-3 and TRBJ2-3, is EAGVVQSPRYKIIEKKQPVAFWCNPISGHNTLYWYLQNLGQGPELLIRYENEEAVDDSQLPKDRFSAERLKGVDSTLKIQPAELGDSAVYLCASSRTSGRSTDTQYFGPGTRLTVL.

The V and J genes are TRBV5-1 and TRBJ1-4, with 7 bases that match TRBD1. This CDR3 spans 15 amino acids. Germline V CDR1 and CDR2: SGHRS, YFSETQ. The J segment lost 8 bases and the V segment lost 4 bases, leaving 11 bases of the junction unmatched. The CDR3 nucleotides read TGCGCCAGCAGCCTAAGGGACAGCCGGAAGGAAAAACTGTTTTTT. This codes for CASSLRDSRKEKLFF.